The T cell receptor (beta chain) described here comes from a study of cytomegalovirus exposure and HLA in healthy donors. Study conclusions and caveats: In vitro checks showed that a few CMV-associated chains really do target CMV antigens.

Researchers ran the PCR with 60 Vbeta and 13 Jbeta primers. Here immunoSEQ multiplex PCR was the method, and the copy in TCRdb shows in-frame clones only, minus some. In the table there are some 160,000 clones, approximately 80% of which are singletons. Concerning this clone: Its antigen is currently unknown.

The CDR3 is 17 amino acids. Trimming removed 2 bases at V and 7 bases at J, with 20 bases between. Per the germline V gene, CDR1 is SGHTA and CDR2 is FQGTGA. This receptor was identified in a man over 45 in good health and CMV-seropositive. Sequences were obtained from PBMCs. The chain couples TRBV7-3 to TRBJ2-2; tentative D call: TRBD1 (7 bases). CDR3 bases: TGTGCCAGCAGCTTAGGAAGGAGGGGGCCAGCGGACGGGGAGCTGTTTTTT. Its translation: CASSLGRRGPADGELFF.